The rows below give T cell receptor beta chains drawn from one sample of a study of shared clonotypes between healthy human individuals. Sequenced by immunoSEQ multiplex PCR; TCRdb stores in-frame clones only, minus some. In the table there are about 1 million clones, 65% to 80% of which are singletons. The source material was memory CD4+ T cells sorted from blood. The receptors originated from a man in his late teens or twenties in good health. Each CDR3 is given with its conserved first and last residue. Each record gives: clone size, J gene, V gene, D gene, CDR3 DNA, CDR3 protein. A D gene is named only where the DNA matches it firmly. The size entry is marked missing in some rows and otherwise reads once, few, many or a size class.

>many|TRBJ2-2|TRBV9|TRBD2
TGTGCCAGCAGCCTGGGACTACAGAACACCGGGGAGCTGTTTTTT
CASSLGLQNTGELFF
>-|TRBJ2-5|TRBV19|-
TGTGCCAGTAGAAGCCTCCTGGGAGCGGATCGAGAGACCCAGTACTTC
CASRSLLGADRETQYF
>-|TRBJ2-3|TRBV5-1|TRBD2
TGCGCCAGCAGCATTGGGACTAGCGGATACACAGATACGCAGTATTTT
CASSIGTSGYTDTQYF
>-|TRBJ1-1|TRBV19|-
TGTGCCAGTAGTATTACGGGAAACACTGAAGCTTTCTTT
CASSITGNTEAFF
>-|TRBJ1-6|TRBV2|-
TGTGCCAGCAGTGGTGGGGGCAATTCACCCCTCCACTTT
CASSGGGNSPLHF
>-|TRBJ1-6|TRBV6-1|-
TGTGCCAGCAGGGCTAGAGGACTCAATTCACCCCTCCACTTT
CASRARGLNSPLHF
>-|TRBJ2-7|TRBV19|-
TGTGCCAGTAGTATTAGTGTGACAGGCGACGAGCAGTACTTC
CASSISVTGDEQYF
>few|TRBJ1-1|TRBV7-9|-
TGTGCCAGCAGCTTTCCGCTTGTCGGCACTGAAGCTTTCTTT
CASSFPLVGTEAFF
>-|TRBJ1-4|TRBV5-4|-
TGTGCCAGCAGCTCGCGTTTGGGGGCAACTAATGAAAAACTGTTTTTT
CASSSRLGATNEKLFF
>-|TRBJ2-2|TRBV9|-
TGTGCCAGCAGCGTAGGGTTTGGGAACACCGGGGAGCTGTTTTTT
CASSVGFGNTGELFF
>-|TRBJ2-1|TRBV7-2|TRBD2
TGTGCCAGCAGCTTAGTGGGCGGGAGGAACAATGAGCAGTTCTTC
CASSLVGGRNNEQFF
>-|TRBJ2-7|TRBV9|TRBD2
TGTGCCAGCAGCGTAGAGGGCGGGAGAACCTACGAGCAGTACTTC
CASSVEGGRTYEQYF
>-|TRBJ2-1|TRBV5-1|-
TGCGCCAGCAGCTTGGCCGGACAAACGGGTATGTTCTTC
CASSLAGQTGMFF
>-|TRBJ2-3|TRBV5-1|-
TGCGCCAGCAGCTTTGTAGAACAGACCACAGATACGCAGTATTTT
CASSFVEQTTDTQYF
>-|TRBJ2-4|TRBV21-1|-
TGTGCCAGCAGCAGGAGACCACAGGGGTGGCATTTAGCCAAAAACATTCAGTACTTC
CASSRRPQGWHLAKNIQYF
>-|TRBJ2-7|TRBV4-1|-
TGCGCCAGCAGCTCACAGGCGTACGAGCAGTACTTC
CASSSQAYEQYF
>-|TRBJ2-7|TRBV11-1|-
TGTGCCAGCAGCTTAGTTATGGGACACGAGCAGTACTTC
CASSLVMGHEQYF
>-|TRBJ1-1|TRBV11-2|-
TGTGCCAGCAGCTTAGACGGCAGGGGGAACACTGAAGCTTTCTTT
CASSLDGRGNTEAFF
>-|TRBJ2-3|TRBV18|-
TGTGCCAGCTCACCCGTCGGGGGCACAGATACGCAGTATTTT
CASSPVGGTDTQYF
>few|TRBJ1-5|TRBV6-5|-
TGTGCCAGCAGCCCCGGACAGACCAATCAGCCCCAGCATTTT
CASSPGQTNQPQHF
>-|TRBJ2-7|TRBV11-3|TRBD1
TGTGCCAGCAGCGAAGGACAGGGGGTGGGGGAGCAGTACTTC
CASSEGQGVGEQYF
>-|TRBJ2-3|TRBV7-9|TRBD2
TGTGCCAGCAGCTTAGGGGCGGGACTAGCGGGGGGCACAGATACGCAGTATTTT
CASSLGAGLAGGTDTQYF
>-|TRBJ2-2|TRBV5-6|-
TGTGCCAGCAGGCTTTCAGGGAACACCGGGGAGCTGTTTTTT
CASRLSGNTGELFF
>-|TRBJ1-6|TRBV14|-
TGTGCCAGCAGCCCCCAGAATAATTCACCCCTCCACTTT
CASSPQNNSPLHF
>once|TRBJ2-7|TRBV4-3|TRBD2
TGCGCCAGCAGCCTGCCGGGACTAGCGATCCCCCAGTCCTACGAGCAGTACTTC
CASSLPGLAIPQSYEQYF
>-|TRBJ1-6|TRBV2|-
TGTGCCACCCTCGAGGAGTCCTATAATTCACCCCTCCACTTT
CATLEESYNSPLHF
>once|TRBJ1-1|TRBV5-6|-
TGTGCCAGCACGCTTCGTAGAAAGCCTGAAGCTTTCTTT
CASTLRRKPEAFF
>-|TRBJ1-4|TRBV5-1|TRBD1
TGCGCCAGCAGCCCGGGGGACAGGAATGAAAAACTGTTTTTT
CASSPGDRNEKLFF
>-|TRBJ2-2|TRBV30|-
TGTGCCTGGAGCGGGGGTAGGGCGAACACCGGGGAGCTGTTTTTT
CAWSGGRANTGELFF
>-|TRBJ1-2|TRBV5-1|-
TGCGCCAGCAGCTTGACAGACCGACGTGCAGGCTACACCTTC
CASSLTDRRAGYTF